These 9 T cell receptor beta chains share one sample of origin, sequenced in a study of blood T cell repertoires in COVID-19. Libraries were prepared by immunoSEQ multiplex PCR; TCRdb keeps only in-frame clonotypes and omits some of them. The data contain under 200,000 clones, 65% to 90% of them singletons. Input material: PBMCs or T cells enriched from blood (not recorded which). Source of these receptors: a woman in her sixties with acute COVID-19.

The rearrangement uses TRBV10-2 and TRBJ2-1; D might be TRBD2 (6 bases). CDR3 length: 13 amino acids. Between the trimmed V and J ends, which lost 6 bases and 6 bases, there was a span of 12 bases. CDR1 WSHSY and CDR2 SAAADI come from the germline V gene. CDR3 amino acids: CASRTSSANEQFF. DNA for the CDR3: TGCGCCAGCAGAACTTCTAGCGCCAATGAGCAGTTCTTC.

This clone showed up just a few times. V and J are TRBV29-1 and TRBJ2-2; TRBD1 might be the D (6 bases). The germline CDR1 and CDR2 sequences are SQVTM and ANQGSEA. V gave up 4 bases and J gave up 5 bases, with 11 bases separating them. The CDR3 sequence is 13 residues long. The CDR3 coding sequence is TGCAGCGTTGGATCCCAGGGGACCGGGGAGCTGTTTTTT. It codes for CSVGSQGTGELFF.

In this sample, this clone turned up a few times. V is TRBV10-1 and J is TRBJ2-3; 8 bases are shared with TRBD2. The trim removed 2 bases at V and 3 bases at J, leaving 4 bases unmatched. The germline V gene has CDR1 WNHNN and CDR2 SYGVQD (reference sequence). The CDR3 runs to 15 residues. The CDR3 loop reads CASSERGGRTDTQYF. In nucleotides, the CDR3 is TGCGCCAGCAGTGAGCGGGGGGGCCGGACAGATACGCAGTATTTT.

The V and J genes are TRBV28 and TRBJ1-1; 7 bases agree with TRBD1. Germline-derived CDR1 and CDR2 are MDHEN and SYDVKM. V lost 6 bases and J lost 3; bases outside the gene matches: 4. CDR3 length: 13 amino acids. The CDR3 nucleotides are TGTGCCAGCAGCCCTCAGGGGGACACTGAAGCTTTCTTT. It encodes CASSPQGDTEAFF.

The genes are TRBV14 and TRBJ2-3; the match to TRBD1 covers 9 bases. In germline, CDR1 is SGHDN, CDR2 FVKESK. V was clipped by 6 bases and J by 1 base; unmatched bases: 2. The CDR3 runs 14 residues. The CDR3 here is CASRRTGGTDTQYF. The DNA of the CDR3 is TGTGCCAGCAGAAGGACAGGGGGCACAGATACGCAGTATTTT.

This chain links TRBV2 with TRBJ1-2; 7 bases fit TRBD1. Germline loops: CDR1 SNHLY, CDR2 FYNNEI. Germline trimming cut 3 bases from V and 2 bases from J; bases unmatched to any gene: 3. The CDR3 consists of 14 residues. The CDR3 is CASSDRGTNYGYTF. CDR3 in DNA: TGTGCCAGCAGTGACAGGGGGACCAACTATGGCTACACCTTC.

This clone was picked up one time. The rearrangement uses TRBV10-1 and TRBJ1-2, with 7 nucleotides matching TRBD1. J was trimmed by 4 bases and V by 6 bases; bases with no gene match: 5. Germline CDR1 reads WNHNN; CDR2 reads SYGVQD (reference sequence). This CDR3 comprises 13 residues. This CDR3 reads CASSSGGSYGYTF. As DNA, the CDR3 is TGCGCCAGCAGCTCAGGGGGTAGCTATGGCTACACCTTC.

The chain carries TRBV19 and TRBJ1-4, with 9 bases aligning to TRBD1. This CDR3 comprises 15 residues. J was trimmed by 6 bases and V by 4 bases; bases with no gene match: 6. Per the germline V gene, CDR1 is LNHDA and CDR2 is SQIVND (reference sequence). The CDR3 sequence: CASSTTGGWDEKLFF. In DNA, the CDR3 is TGTGCCAGTAGTACCACAGGGGGCTGGGATGAAAAACTGTTTTTT.

This clone was seen just once. The chain links TRBV27 to TRBJ1-4; maybe TRBD1 (6 bases). There are 13 residues in the CDR3. V dropped 4 bases and J dropped 8 bases, with 11 bases sitting between them. Germline V lookup: CDR1 MNHEY, CDR2 SMNVEV (reference sequence). This chain's CDR3 is CASSSQGGEKLFF. The CDR3, as DNA: TGTGCCAGCAGTTCACAGGGTGGGGAAAAACTGTTTTTT.